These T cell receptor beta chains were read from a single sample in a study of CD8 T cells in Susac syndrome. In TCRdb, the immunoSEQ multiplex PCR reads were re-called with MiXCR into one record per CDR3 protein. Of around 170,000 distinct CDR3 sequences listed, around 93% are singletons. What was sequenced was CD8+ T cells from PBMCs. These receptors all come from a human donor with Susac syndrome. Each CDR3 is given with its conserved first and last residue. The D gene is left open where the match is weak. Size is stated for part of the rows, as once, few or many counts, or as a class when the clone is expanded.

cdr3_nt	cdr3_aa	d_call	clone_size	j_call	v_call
TGTGCCACCAGCATGATAGCGGGGGGGATGAATACGCAGTATTTT	CATSMIAGGMNTQYF	TRBD2	-	TRBJ2-3	TRBV15
TGTGCCAGCAGCTCCTTCAACAGGGATCTGAACACTGAAGCTTTCTTT	CASSSFNRDLNTEAFF	-	-	TRBJ1-1	TRBV11-2
TGTGCCAGCAGTACAGACAGGGAGCTAGCCAAAAACATTCAGTACTTC	CASSTDRELAKNIQYF	TRBD1	-	TRBJ2-4	TRBV28
TGTGCCAGCAGGATCGTCCGGGACAGCCACGCGGATTTT	CASRIVRDSHADF	TRBD1	once	TRBJ2-3	TRBV2
TGTGCCAGCGGGGGACAGGGAATCTACAATGAGCAGTTCTTC	CASGGQGIYNEQFF	TRBD1	-	TRBJ2-1	TRBV2
TGTGCCAGCAGTTCGGGGACAGGGGACACTGAAGCTTTCTTT	CASSSGTGDTEAFF	TRBD1	-	TRBJ1-1	TRBV7-9
TGCAGTGCGACGGGTAGCGGGACCCTAATTATCAATGAGCAGTTCTTC	CSATGSGTLIINEQFF	TRBD2	-	TRBJ2-1	TRBV20-1
TGTGCCAGCAGCCAAGAATGGGGGGTGATGGCAAATGGCTACACCTTC	CASSQEWGVMANGYTF	-	-	TRBJ1-2	TRBV4-2
TGTGCCAGCAGCTTAGCGGTCGGCTTTCGCTACGAGCAGTACTTC	CASSLAVGFRYEQYF	-	-	TRBJ2-7	TRBV7-9
TGTGCCAGCAGCGTAGGAGCTTACAATGAGCAGTTCTTC	CASSVGAYNEQFF	-	-	TRBJ2-1	TRBV9
TGTGCCAGCAGAGACGGGCTACAAGAGACCCAGTACTTC	CASRDGLQETQYF	-	-	TRBJ2-5	TRBV27
TGCGCCAGCAGCCAAGAGGGGAAGGTAGATCTCTACGAGCAGTACTTC	CASSQEGKVDLYEQYF	-	-	TRBJ2-7	TRBV4-1
TGTGCCACCAGCAGAGTAGTCGGTGAGCAGTTCTTC	CATSRVVGEQFF	-	-	TRBJ2-1	TRBV15
TGTGCCAGCAGCGGGAGATCTAATGAGCAGTTCTTC	CASSGRSNEQFF	-	-	TRBJ2-1	TRBV12-3/TRBV12-4
TGTGCCAGCAGTGGTTCTTACGCCCAGGTCGGTGAGCAGTTCTTC	CASSGSYAQVGEQFF	-	-	TRBJ2-1	TRBV2
TGTGCCAGCAGCGCCGGACAGGGGCTCGAGCAGTACTTC	CASSAGQGLEQYF	TRBD1	once	TRBJ2-7	TRBV9
TGTGCCAGCAGTGAGGGTTGGACAGGGGCTCAGCCCCAGCATTTT	CASSEGWTGAQPQHF	TRBD1	once	TRBJ1-5	TRBV6-1
TGCGCCAGCAGATACCTAGCGGGAGCATCCTACGAGCAGTACTTC	CASRYLAGASYEQYF	TRBD2	once	TRBJ2-7	TRBV4-1
TGTGCCAGCAGAGGGGAGCCAGATACGCAGTATTTT	CASRGEPDTQYF	-	-	TRBJ2-3	TRBV28
TGTGCCAGCTCGTTAAGTCGGGGGCTAGGCACCGGGGAGCTGTTTTTT	CASSLSRGLGTGELFF	-	-	TRBJ2-2	TRBV27
TGTGCCAGCAGCTTAGACCAGACCCAGTACTTC	CASSLDQTQYF	-	-	TRBJ2-5	TRBV13
TGTGCCAGCAGTGGGGACAGGGGCAGGGAGACCCAGTACTTC	CASSGDRGRETQYF	TRBD1	-	TRBJ2-5	TRBV28
TGCAGTGCTATAAACCCACGCTCCTACAATGAGCAGTTCTTC	CSAINPRSYNEQFF	-	-	TRBJ2-1	TRBV20-1
TGTGCCAGCGGGACCCGGAATGAGCAGTTCTTC	CASGTRNEQFF	-	once	TRBJ2-1	TRBV12-3/TRBV12-4
TGTGCCAGCAGTTTATACGCGGGGTCCCACGAGCAGTACTTC	CASSLYAGSHEQYF	-	-	TRBJ2-7	TRBV27
TGTGCCAGCAGCGACCCCCGGGGACTAGAGAACACCGGGGAGCTGTTTTTT	CASSDPRGLENTGELFF	TRBD2	-	TRBJ2-2	TRBV9
TGTGCCAGCAGCGTAGTGGCGGGGCTAGGAGGAAACACCATATATTTT	CASSVVAGLGGNTIYF	-	-	TRBJ1-3	TRBV9
TGTGCCTGGACCCGACAGGGTATTAGCGATGAGCAGTTCTTC	CAWTRQGISDEQFF	TRBD1	-	TRBJ2-1	TRBV30
TGCAGTGCTAGAGATGGAGGCAGCCCTAGCAATCAGCCCCAGCATTTT	CSARDGGSPSNQPQHF	-	-	TRBJ1-5	TRBV20-1
TGTGCCAGCAGTTTACCTAGCGGGACAGATACGCAGTATTTT	CASSLPSGTDTQYF	TRBD2	-	TRBJ2-3	TRBV28
TGTGCCACCAGCATACCTACCCAGGTTCCCTACAATGAGCAGTTCTTC	CATSIPTQVPYNEQFF	-	-	TRBJ2-1	TRBV15